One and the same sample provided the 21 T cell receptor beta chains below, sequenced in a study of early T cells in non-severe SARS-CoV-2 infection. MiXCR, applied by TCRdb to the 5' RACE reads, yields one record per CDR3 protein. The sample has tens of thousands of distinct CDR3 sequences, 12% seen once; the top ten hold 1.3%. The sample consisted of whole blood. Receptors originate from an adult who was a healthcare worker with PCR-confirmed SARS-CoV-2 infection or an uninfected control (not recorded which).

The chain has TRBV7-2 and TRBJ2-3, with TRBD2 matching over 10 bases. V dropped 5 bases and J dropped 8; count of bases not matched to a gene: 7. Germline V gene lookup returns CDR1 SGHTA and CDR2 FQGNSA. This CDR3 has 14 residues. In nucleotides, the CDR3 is TGTGCCAGCAGCGCGGGACTAGCGCCTAGTACGCAGTATTTT. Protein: CASSAGLAPSTQYF.

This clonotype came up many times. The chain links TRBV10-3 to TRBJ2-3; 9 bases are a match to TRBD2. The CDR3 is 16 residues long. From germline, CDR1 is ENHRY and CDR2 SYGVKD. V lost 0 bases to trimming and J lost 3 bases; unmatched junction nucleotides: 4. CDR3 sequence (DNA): TGTGCCATCAGTGAGTCTGCGGGGGGGCCGACAGATACGCAGTATTTT. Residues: CAISESAGGPTDTQYF.

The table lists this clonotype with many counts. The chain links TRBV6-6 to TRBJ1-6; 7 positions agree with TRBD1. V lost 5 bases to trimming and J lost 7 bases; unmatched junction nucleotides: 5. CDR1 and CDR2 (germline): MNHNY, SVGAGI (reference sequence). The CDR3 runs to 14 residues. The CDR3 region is CASSAGTANSPLHF. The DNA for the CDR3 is TGTGCCAGCAGTGCCGGGACAGCAAATTCACCCCTCCACTTT.

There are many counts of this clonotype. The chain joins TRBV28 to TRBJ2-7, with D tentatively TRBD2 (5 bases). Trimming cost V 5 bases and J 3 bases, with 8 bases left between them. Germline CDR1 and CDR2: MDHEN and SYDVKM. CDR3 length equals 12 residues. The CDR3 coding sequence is TGTGCCAGCAGTAGGACTGGCTACGAGCAGTACTTC. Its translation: CASSRTGYEQYF. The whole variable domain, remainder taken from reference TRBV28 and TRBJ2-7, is DVKVTQSSRYLVKRTGEKVFLECVQDMDHENMFWYRQDPGLGLRLIYFSYDVKMKEKGDIPEGYSVSREKKERFSLILESASTNQTSMYLCASSRTGYEQYFGPGTRLTVT.

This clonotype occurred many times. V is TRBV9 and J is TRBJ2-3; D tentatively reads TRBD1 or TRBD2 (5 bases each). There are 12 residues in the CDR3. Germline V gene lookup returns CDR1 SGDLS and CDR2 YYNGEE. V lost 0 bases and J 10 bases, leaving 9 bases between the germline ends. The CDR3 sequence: CASSVGTGPQYF. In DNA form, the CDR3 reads TGTGCCAGCAGCGTAGGAACGGGACCGCAGTATTTT.

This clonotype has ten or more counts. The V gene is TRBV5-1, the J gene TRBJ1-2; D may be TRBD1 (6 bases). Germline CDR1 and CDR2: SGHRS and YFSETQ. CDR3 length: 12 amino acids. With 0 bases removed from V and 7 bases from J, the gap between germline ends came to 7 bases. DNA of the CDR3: TGCGCCAGCAGCTTGGACAGGGTTGGCTACACCTTC. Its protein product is CASSLDRVGYTF.

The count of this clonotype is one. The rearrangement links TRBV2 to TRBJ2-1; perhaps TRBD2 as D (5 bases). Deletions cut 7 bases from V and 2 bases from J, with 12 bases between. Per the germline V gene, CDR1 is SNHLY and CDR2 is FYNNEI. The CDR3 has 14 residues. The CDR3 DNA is TGTGCCAGCACGATAGGACTTACCTACAATGAGCAGTTCTTC. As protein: CASTIGLTYNEQFF. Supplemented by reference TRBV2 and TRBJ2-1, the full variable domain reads EPEVTQTPSHQVTQMGQEVILRCVPISNHLYFYWYRQILGQKVEFLVSFYNNEISEKSEIFDDQFSVERPDGSNFTLKIRSTKLEDSAMYFCASTIGLTYNEQFFGPGTRLTVL.

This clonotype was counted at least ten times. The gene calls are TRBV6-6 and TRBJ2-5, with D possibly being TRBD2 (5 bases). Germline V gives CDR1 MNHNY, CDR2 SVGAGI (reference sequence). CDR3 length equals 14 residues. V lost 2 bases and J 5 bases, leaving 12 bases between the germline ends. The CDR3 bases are TGTGCCAGCAGTTACGGCGGGTACGGGGAGACCCAGTACTTC. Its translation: CASSYGGYGETQYF.

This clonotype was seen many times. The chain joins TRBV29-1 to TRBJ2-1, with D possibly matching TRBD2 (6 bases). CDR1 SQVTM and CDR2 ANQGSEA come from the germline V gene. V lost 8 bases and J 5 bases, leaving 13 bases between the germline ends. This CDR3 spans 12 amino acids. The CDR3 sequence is CSIPGLDNEQFF. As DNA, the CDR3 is TGCAGCATACCGGGACTTGACAATGAGCAGTTCTTC.

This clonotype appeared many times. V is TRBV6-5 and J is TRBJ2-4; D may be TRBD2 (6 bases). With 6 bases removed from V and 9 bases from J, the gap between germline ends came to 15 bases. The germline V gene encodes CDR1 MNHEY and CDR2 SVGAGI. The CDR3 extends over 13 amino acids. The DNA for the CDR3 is TGTGCCAGCAGCCGGGCTAGCGATATCATTCAGTACTTC. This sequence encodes CASSRASDIIQYF.

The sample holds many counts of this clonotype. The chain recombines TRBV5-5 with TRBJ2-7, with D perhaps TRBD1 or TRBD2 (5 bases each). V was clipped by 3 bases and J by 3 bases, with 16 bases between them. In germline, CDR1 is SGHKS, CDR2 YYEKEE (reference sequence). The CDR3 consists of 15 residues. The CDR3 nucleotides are TGTGCCAGCAGCTCGGGACCGCGAGAATACTACGAGCAGTACTTC. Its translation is CASSSGPREYYEQYF.

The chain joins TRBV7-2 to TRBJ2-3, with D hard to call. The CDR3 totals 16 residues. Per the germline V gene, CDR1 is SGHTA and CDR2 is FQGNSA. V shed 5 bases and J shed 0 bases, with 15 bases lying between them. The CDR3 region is CASSPGRQPSTDTQYF. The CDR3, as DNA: TGTGCCAGCAGCCCCGGACGGCAACCTAGCACAGATACGCAGTATTTT.

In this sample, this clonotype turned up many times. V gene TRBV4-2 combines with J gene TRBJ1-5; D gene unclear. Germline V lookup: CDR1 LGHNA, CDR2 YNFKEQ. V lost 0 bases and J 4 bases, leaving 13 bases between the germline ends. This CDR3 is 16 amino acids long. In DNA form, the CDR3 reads TGTGCCAGCAGCCAAGAGATTGGGGATAGGAATCAGCCCCAGCATTTT. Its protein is CASSQEIGDRNQPQHF.

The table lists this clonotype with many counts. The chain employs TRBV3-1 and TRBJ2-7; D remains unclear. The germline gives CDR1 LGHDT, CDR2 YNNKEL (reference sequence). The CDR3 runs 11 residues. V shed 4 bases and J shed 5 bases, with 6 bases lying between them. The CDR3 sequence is CASSLHHEQYF. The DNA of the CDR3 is TGTGCCAGCAGCCTCCATCACGAGCAGTACTTC.

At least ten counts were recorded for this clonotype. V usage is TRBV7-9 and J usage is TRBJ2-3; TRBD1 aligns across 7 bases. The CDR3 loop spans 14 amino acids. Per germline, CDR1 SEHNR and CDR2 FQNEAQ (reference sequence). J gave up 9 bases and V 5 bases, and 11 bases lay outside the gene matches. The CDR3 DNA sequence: TGTGCCAGCAGCCCCCGGACAGGTCCTTGGACGCAGTATTTT. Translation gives CASSPRTGPWTQYF.

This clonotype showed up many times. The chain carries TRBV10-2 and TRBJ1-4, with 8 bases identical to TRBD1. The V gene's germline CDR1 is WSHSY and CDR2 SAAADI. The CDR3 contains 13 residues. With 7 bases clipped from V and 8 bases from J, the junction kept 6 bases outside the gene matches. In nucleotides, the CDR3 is TGCGCCAGCAAAGACAGGGACAGGGAAAAACTGTTTTTT. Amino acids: CASKDRDREKLFF.

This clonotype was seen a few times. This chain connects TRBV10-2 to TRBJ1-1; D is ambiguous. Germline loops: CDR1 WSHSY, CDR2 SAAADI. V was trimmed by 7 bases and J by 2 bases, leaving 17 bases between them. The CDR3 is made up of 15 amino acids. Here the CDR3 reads CASTVLEGRNTEAFF. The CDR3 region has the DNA TGCGCCAGCACCGTGTTGGAGGGCCGAAACACTGAAGCTTTCTTT.

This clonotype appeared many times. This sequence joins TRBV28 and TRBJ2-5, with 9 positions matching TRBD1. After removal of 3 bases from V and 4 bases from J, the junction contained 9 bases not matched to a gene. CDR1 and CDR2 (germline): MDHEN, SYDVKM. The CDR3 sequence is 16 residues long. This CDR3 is CASSFTGGAGPETQYF. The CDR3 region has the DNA TGTGCCAGCAGTTTCACAGGGGGCGCGGGCCCAGAGACCCAGTACTTC.

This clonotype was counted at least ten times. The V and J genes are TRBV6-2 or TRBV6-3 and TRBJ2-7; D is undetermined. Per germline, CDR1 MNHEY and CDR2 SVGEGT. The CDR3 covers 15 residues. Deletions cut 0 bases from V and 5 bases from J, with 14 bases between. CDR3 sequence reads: CASSYSSRMFNEQYF. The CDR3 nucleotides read TGTGCCAGCAGTTACTCATCTAGGATGTTCAACGAGCAGTACTTC.

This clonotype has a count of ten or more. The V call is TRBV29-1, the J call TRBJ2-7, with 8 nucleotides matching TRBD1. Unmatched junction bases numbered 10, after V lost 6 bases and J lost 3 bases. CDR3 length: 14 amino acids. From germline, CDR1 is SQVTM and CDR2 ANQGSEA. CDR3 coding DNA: TGCAGCGTAGAGAAAGAGGACAGGGTCTACGAGCAGTACTTC. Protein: CSVEKEDRVYEQYF.

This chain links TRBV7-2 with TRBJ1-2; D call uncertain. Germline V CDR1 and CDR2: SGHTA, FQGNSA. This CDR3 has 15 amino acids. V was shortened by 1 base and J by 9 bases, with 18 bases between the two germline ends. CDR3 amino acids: CASSLETPPRGSYTF. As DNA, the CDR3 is TGTGCCAGCAGCTTAGAAACCCCACCCCGGGGTAGCTACACCTTC. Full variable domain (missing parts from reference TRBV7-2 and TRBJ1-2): GAGVSQSPSNKVTEKGKDVELRCDPISGHTALYWYRQSLGQGLEFLIYFQGNSAPDKSGLPSDRFSAERTGGSVSTLTIQRTQQEDSAVYLCASSLETPPRGSYTFGSGTRLTVV.